This T cell receptor (beta chain) was identified during a study of blood T cell repertoires in COVID-19. Across the whole study: The origin of the acute and convalescent COVID-19 samples was the United States, Italy and Spain. Sample material is recorded as cDNA or gDNA derived from T cells, B-cell-depleted T cells, or PBMCs.

Participants were aged roughly 18 to 89 years from around 25 US areas. Cohorts were determined from participant-reported clinical history. Assay used: immunoSEQ multiplex PCR; TCRdb lists only in-frame clones, some missing. In the table there are 210,000 or so clones, around 81% of which are singletons. CDR3 size: 18 residues. CDR1 is MNHEY, CDR2 SMNVEV, per germline (reference sequence). Trimming took 0 bases from V and 8 from J, leaving 25 bases between them. The chain uses TRBV27 and TRBJ1-2; D not resolved. The sequence derives from a middle-aged woman with acute COVID-19. Material: PBMCs or T cells enriched from blood (not recorded which). CDR3 nucleotide sequence: TGTGCCAGCAGTTTATCCGGAAGTCTGGGAGTGGCTTTGGGAGGCTACACCTTC. This translates into CASSLSGSLGVALGGYTF.